The rows below give T cell receptor beta chains drawn from one sample of a study of regulatory T cells in long-lasting Graves disease. Via MiXCR, TCRdb re-called the multiplex PCR reads, giving one row per CDR3 protein. In the table there are hundreds of thousands of distinct CDR3 sequences, 9.5% to 15% of which are singletons. These records were also assigned to another study, of T cells in Graves' hyperthyroidism and ophthalmopathy.

Source: peripheral blood mononuclear cells (PBMCs), taken at new diagnosis, from a patient treated with antithyroid drugs. These receptors all come from a woman in her 30s with Graves disease. CDR3s include the opening cysteine and the closing phenylalanine or tryptophan. A D gene is named only where the DNA matches it firmly. For some rows the clone size is stated as once, few or many, or as a class when expanded; others skip it.

J gene | CDR3 length | D gene | V gene | clone size | CDR3 protein | CDR3 DNA
TRBJ2-5 | 13 | . | TRBV6-5 | many | CASSYRTPGDQYF | TGTGCCAGCAGTTACAGGACTCCTGGGGACCAGTACTTC
TRBJ2-7 | 16 | . | TRBV20-1 | many | CSASGGWGGPGGEQYF | TGCAGTGCTAGCGGCGGGTGGGGAGGCCCAGGGGGCGAGCAGTACTTC
TRBJ1-4 | 14 | TRBD1 | TRBV6-2/TRBV6-3 | few | CASRRTGGYEKLFF | TGTGCCAGCAGGCGGACAGGGGGTTATGAAAAACTGTTTTTT
TRBJ2-7 | 14 | TRBD2 | TRBV6-5 | many | CASSYGEGSYEQYF | TGTGCCAGCAGTTACGGGGAGGGCTCCTACGAGCAGTACTTC
TRBJ2-1 | 12 | . | TRBV28 | many | CASSQSYNEQFF | TGTGCCAGCAGCCAATCCTACAATGAGCAGTTCTTC
TRBJ1-1 | 13 | . | TRBV5-6 | . | CASSPTYNTEAFF | TGTGCCAGCAGCCCGACATACAACACTGAAGCTTTCTTT
TRBJ2-7 | 16 | TRBD1 | TRBV25-1 | many | CASSATTGATLYEQYF | TGTGCCAGCAGTGCCACTACAGGGGCAACCCTCTACGAGCAGTACTTC
TRBJ2-7 | 13 | TRBD1 | TRBV7-9 | many | CAILQTGGGEQYF | TGTGCCATCCTCCAGACAGGGGGGGGCGAGCAGTACTTC
TRBJ2-1 | 19 | TRBD2 | TRBV7-9 | many | CASSSLLAGGGFGGNEQFF | TGTGCCAGCAGCTCTCTCCTAGCGGGAGGGGGATTCGGGGGAAATGAGCAGTTCTTC
TRBJ1-3 | 13 | . | TRBV5-6 | many | CASSLNRVTVIYF | TGTGCCAGCAGCTTGAACAGGGTGACGGTGATATATTTT
TRBJ1-3 | 17 | . | TRBV27 | many | CASSLTYRADSGNTIYF | TGTGCCAGCAGTCTAACGTATCGGGCGGACTCTGGAAACACCATATATTTT
TRBJ1-3 | 13 | . | TRBV7-9 | many | CASSLGTGNTIYF | TGTGCCAGCAGCCTAGGGACTGGAAACACCATATATTTT
TRBJ1-4 | 14 | . | TRBV27 | . | CASSLNRVGEKLFF | TGTGCCAGCAGTTTAAACAGGGTGGGTGAAAAACTGTTTTTT
TRBJ2-7 | 14 | TRBD1 | TRBV20-1 | many | CSAPFGTGDYEQYF | TGCAGTGCTCCCTTCGGGACAGGGGACTACGAGCAGTACTTC
TRBJ1-4 | 13 | . | TRBV2 | many | CASSDRGSEKLFF | TGTGCCAGCAGCGATCGGGGGAGCGAAAAACTGTTTTTT
TRBJ1-2 | 13 | . | TRBV19 | . | CASSIWGPDGYTF | TGTGCCAGTAGTATATGGGGGCCCGATGGCTACACCTTC
TRBJ2-3 | 13 | TRBD2 | TRBV29-1 | many | CSVGGRAADTQYF | TGCAGCGTTGGAGGGAGGGCCGCAGATACGCAGTATTTT
TRBJ2-5 | 13 | . | TRBV20-1 | many | CSAYLQNAETQYF | TGCAGTGCTTACCTCCAAAACGCGGAGACCCAGTACTTC
TRBJ1-3 | 12 | TRBD1 | TRBV7-9 | . | CASADRDNTIYF | TGTGCCAGCGCTGACAGGGATAACACCATATATTTT
TRBJ2-6 | 19 | . | TRBV5-1 | few | CASSFLSTQPASGANVLTF | TGCGCCAGCAGCTTCTTATCGACCCAGCCGGCATCTGGGGCCAACGTCCTGACTTTC
TRBJ2-7 | 15 | TRBD2 | TRBV7-2 | few | CASSPRPAGDYEQYF | TGTGCCAGCAGCCCCCGGCCAGCGGGAGACTACGAGCAGTACTTC
TRBJ1-1 | 15 | . | TRBV4-3 | few | CASSSGLRENTEAFF | TGCGCCAGCAGCTCGGGACTTCGGGAGAACACTGAAGCTTTCTTT
TRBJ2-6 | 19 | TRBD1 | TRBV29-1 | few | CRSCPFNGTGWVGANVLTF | TGCAGGTCCTGCCCCTTTAACGGGACAGGGTGGGTTGGGGCCAACGTCCTGACTTTC
TRBJ2-1 | 15 | . | TRBV27 | many | CASSLFRQSYNEQFF | TGTGCCAGCAGTTTATTCCGGCAGTCCTACAATGAGCAGTTCTTC
TRBJ2-1 | 16 | . | TRBV5-1 | many | CASSLLVAGSYNEQFF | TGCGCCAGCAGCTTACTAGTCGCCGGCTCCTACAATGAGCAGTTCTTC
TRBJ1-1 | 13 | . | TRBV6-5 | few | CASSYLDLSGAFF | TGTGCCAGCAGTTACCTGGACTTATCAGGAGCTTTCTTT
TRBJ2-1 | 15 | . | TRBV4-3 | . | CASSPRGGMHNEQFF | TGCGCCAGCAGCCCCCGGGGCGGGATGCACAATGAGCAGTTCTTC
TRBJ1-1 | 16 | . | TRBV7-2 | many | CASSLQGTRMNTEAFF | TGTGCCAGCAGCTTACAGGGGACCCGGATGAACACTGAAGCTTTCTTT
TRBJ2-7 | 14 | . | TRBV28 | many | CASSSIGGGYEQYF | TGTGCCAGCAGTTCTATCGGAGGGGGATACGAGCAGTACTTC
TRBJ2-1 | 17 | TRBD2 | TRBV27 | many | CASSSHITGTSADEQFF | TGTGCCAGCAGTTCCCACATTACCGGGACTAGCGCCGATGAGCAGTTCTTC
TRBJ1-1 | 12 | . | TRBV2 | . | CASSVTALKAFF | TGTGCCAGCAGTGTTACGGCCCTGAAGGCTTTCTTT